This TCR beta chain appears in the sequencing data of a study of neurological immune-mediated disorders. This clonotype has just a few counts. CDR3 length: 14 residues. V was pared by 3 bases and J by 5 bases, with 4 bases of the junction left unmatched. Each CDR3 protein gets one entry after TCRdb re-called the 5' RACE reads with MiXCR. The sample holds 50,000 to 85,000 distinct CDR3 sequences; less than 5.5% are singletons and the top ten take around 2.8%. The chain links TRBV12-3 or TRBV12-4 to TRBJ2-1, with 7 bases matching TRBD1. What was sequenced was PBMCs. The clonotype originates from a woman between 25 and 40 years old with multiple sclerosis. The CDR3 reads CASSFRGSNNEQFF. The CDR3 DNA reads TGTGCCAGCAGTTTCAGGGGGTCAAACAATGAGCAGTTCTTC.